Listed below are T cell receptor beta chains from one sample, sequenced in a study of cytomegalovirus exposure and HLA in healthy donors. Generated by immunoSEQ multiplex PCR, the TCRdb table keeps only in-frame clones and is missing some. This sample has roughly 130,000 clones; over 75% occur once, and the top ten carry 1.5% to 2%. The material sequenced was PBMCs. All receptors come from a man aged 40-49 years in good health and CMV-seronegative. The CDR3 runs from the conserved cysteine through the conserved F or W. D genes are given only for firm matches. Size is omitted from some rows. Given values are once, few, many or a class for expanded clones.

clone_size,cdr3_length,d_call,v_call,j_call,cdr3_nt,cdr3_aa
NA,15,NA,TRBV4-2,TRBJ2-7,TGTGCCAGCAGCCAAGATCGGCTAGCCGGCTACGAGCAGTACTTC,CASSQDRLAGYEQYF
NA,18,TRBD2,TRBV4-3,TRBJ2-3,TGCGCCAGCAGCCAAGGTATAGGGCGGGGGAAGGTCGGAGATACGCAGTATTTT,CASSQGIGRGKVGDTQYF
NA,14,TRBD1,TRBV7-9,TRBJ2-7,TGTGCCAGCAGCCAGACAGGGGGCGAATACGAGCAGTACTTC,CASSQTGGEYEQYF
NA,19,NA,TRBV2,TRBJ2-3,TGTGCCAGCAGTAACTACCCGGGGTCAGATGGTCCCCCTCCGGATACGCAGTATTTT,CASSNYPGSDGPPPDTQYF
NA,19,TRBD1,TRBV10-3,TRBJ1-6,TGTGCCATCAGGCAAACAGGGGCCCCCCCTGACGACTATAATTCACCCCTCCACTTT,CAIRQTGAPPDDYNSPLHF
NA,13,NA,TRBV25-1,TRBJ2-3,TGTGCCAGCAGTGCTCCACACACAGATACGCAGTATTTT,CASSAPHTDTQYF
few,17,NA,TRBV19,TRBJ2-6,TGTGCCAGTAGTATGCTACAGGCAAGCTCTGGGGCCAACGTCCTGACTTTC,CASSMLQASSGANVLTF
once,15,NA,TRBV19,TRBJ1-5,TGTGCCAGTAGTTATGGGCCCTATAGCAATCAGCCCCAGCATTTT,CASSYGPYSNQPQHF
NA,15,NA,TRBV5-1,TRBJ1-1,TGCGCCAGCAGCCGGCAGGGAGGGCCGAACACTGAAGCTTTCTTT,CASSRQGGPNTEAFF
NA,14,TRBD2,TRBV28,TRBJ2-7,TGTGCCAGCACCCGCGGGAGCCCGGCCTACGAGCAGTACTTC,CASTRGSPAYEQYF
NA,14,TRBD1,TRBV5-1,TRBJ2-7,TGCGCCAGCAGCTATATAGGACAGGCGCACGAGCAGTACTTC,CASSYIGQAHEQYF
NA,15,TRBD2,TRBV6-4,TRBJ2-1,TGTGCCAGCAGTGAGTTTCTAGCGGGAGGCAATGAGCAGTTCTTC,CASSEFLAGGNEQFF
NA,13,NA,TRBV27,TRBJ2-1,TGTGCCAGCAGCGAGCGGAACTACAATGAGCAGTTCTTC,CASSERNYNEQFF
once,13,TRBD1,TRBV29-1,TRBJ1-4,TGCAGCGGTGGGACAGCGGTCAATGAAAAACTGTTTTTT,CSGGTAVNEKLFF
NA,15,NA,TRBV10-1,TRBJ1-1,TGCGCCAGCAGTTTCCTCGACATGATGAACACTGAAGCTTTCTTT,CASSFLDMMNTEAFF
NA,15,TRBD1,TRBV9,TRBJ2-7,TGTGCCAGCAGCGTAGATACAGGGGTAGCCTACGAGCAGTACTTC,CASSVDTGVAYEQYF
NA,14,NA,TRBV13,TRBJ2-1,TGTGCCAGCAGCCCCCGGGACTCAGACAATGAGCAGTTCTTC,CASSPRDSDNEQFF
NA,14,TRBD1,TRBV9,TRBJ2-7,TGTGCCAGTTCGACAGGGATGCCGGGCGACGAGCAGTACTTC,CASSTGMPGDEQYF
NA,14,TRBD1,TRBV15,TRBJ2-7,TGTGCCACCAGCGCCACAGGGGGCGCGGACGAGCAGTACTTC,CATSATGGADEQYF
NA,16,TRBD2,TRBV28,TRBJ2-7,TGTGCCAGCAGTTTATTTGGGGGGGGTCCCGCCTACGAGCAGTACTTC,CASSLFGGGPAYEQYF
NA,14,TRBD1,TRBV18,TRBJ2-7,TGTGCCAGCTCACCTCAGACAGGGCATCGCGAGCAGTACTTC,CASSPQTGHREQYF
NA,16,NA,TRBV7-9,TRBJ1-1,TGTGCCAGCAGCCAAGGGGTGGGTTCCATGAACACTGAAGCTTTCTTT,CASSQGVGSMNTEAFF
NA,13,TRBD1,TRBV29-1,TRBJ2-5,TGCAGCGTTGAACCGTCAGGGGGAAAGACCCAGTACTTC,CSVEPSGGKTQYF
NA,15,TRBD2,TRBV6-5,TRBJ2-1,TGTGCCACGAGTAGGCGGGAGGGCCAAGGTGGTGAGCAGTTCTTC,CATSRREGQGGEQFF
NA,14,TRBD2,TRBV9,TRBJ2-5,TGTGCCAGCAGCGCTTCGGGGGGGGAAGAGACCCAGTACTTC,CASSASGGEETQYF
once,15,TRBD2,TRBV15,TRBJ2-7,TGTGCCACCAGCAGAGGAAGCGGGAGGGAGTACGAGCAGTACTTC,CATSRGSGREYEQYF
NA,17,TRBD2,TRBV27,TRBJ2-3,TGTGCCAGCAGTCCTGGACTAGGAGCGGGAGTGCTAGATACGCAGTATTTT,CASSPGLGAGVLDTQYF
NA,13,TRBD2,TRBV7-3,TRBJ2-7,TGTGCCAGCAGCTTAGGGACTAGGGGCGAGCAGTACTTC,CASSLGTRGEQYF
NA,14,NA,TRBV7-9,TRBJ2-1,TGTGCCAGCAGCTTAGCGCCGTTAGGAGATGAGCAGTTCTTC,CASSLAPLGDEQFF
few,16,NA,TRBV6-5,TRBJ2-3,TGTGCCAGCAGTTACGGGTCCCCCCCCGGGGAAGATACGCAGTATTTT,CASSYGSPPGEDTQYF
NA,15,NA,TRBV11-3,TRBJ2-7,TGTGCCAGCAGCTTATATTGGACTGGAGTGGGCGAGCAGTACTTC,CASSLYWTGVGEQYF
NA,15,NA,TRBV25-1,TRBJ1-1,TGTGCCAGCAGTCAGTCGTACCCTCGGAGCACTGAAGCTTTCTTT,CASSQSYPRSTEAFF
NA,18,TRBD2,TRBV7-9,TRBJ2-1,TGTGCCAGCAGCTCCGGGACTAGCGGGAGGGAATCCTACAATGAGCAGTTCTTC,CASSSGTSGRESYNEQFF
NA,17,NA,TRBV29-1,TRBJ1-5,TGCAGCGTTGTAAAGGGGCAGGCCCACCGTAGCAATCAGCCCCAGCATTTT,CSVVKGQAHRSNQPQHF
NA,13,NA,TRBV5-6,TRBJ1-5,TGTGCCAGCAGCCGCTTGGGAGATCAGCCCCAGCATTTT,CASSRLGDQPQHF
NA,14,NA,TRBV5-5,TRBJ1-3,TGTGCCAGCAGCTTAACAGGGTCTGGAAACACCATATATTTT,CASSLTGSGNTIYF
NA,14,NA,TRBV28,TRBJ2-7,TGTGCCAGCAGTTTACTTCGACAAATACACGAGCAGTACTTC,CASSLLRQIHEQYF
few,17,NA,TRBV21-1,TRBJ2-3,TGTGCCAGCAGCTCCCAGGGACTAGCGGGAGGGCAAGATACGCAGTATTTT,CASSSQGLAGGQDTQYF
few,14,TRBD1,TRBV6-5,TRBJ2-4,TGTGCCAGCAGTTCGAGACAGGGCCAAAACAGTCAGCACTTC,CASSSRQGQNSQHF
once,17,TRBD1,TRBV5-4,TRBJ2-7,TGTGCCAGCAGCTTGGGGTGGGGGATCGACAGGGTGGAAGAGCAGTACTTC,CASSLGWGIDRVEEQYF
NA,16,TRBD1,TRBV10-3,TRBJ2-3,TGTGCCATCAGCGGGGGTGACAGGGGGGGCACAGATACGCAGTATTTT,CAISGGDRGGTDTQYF
NA,16,TRBD2,TRBV6-6,TRBJ2-7,TGTGCCAGCAGTTACTCGACGGGACTAGCGTACCACGAGCAGTACTTC,CASSYSTGLAYHEQYF
NA,16,TRBD1,TRBV19,TRBJ1-5,TGTGCCAGTAGTGGACCCGGGACAGGGGGCGATCAGCCCCAGCATTTT,CASSGPGTGGDQPQHF
NA,17,NA,TRBV7-9,TRBJ1-1,TGTGCCAGCAGCCATCTGGGGGCAGGCCAGGGAGGGACTGAAGCTTTCTTT,CASSHLGAGQGGTEAFF
NA,13,TRBD2,TRBV15,TRBJ2-1,TGTGCCACCCAGCGGGGGGGCAACAATGAGCAGTTCTTC,CATQRGGNNEQFF
NA,14,NA,TRBV9,TRBJ2-3,TGTGCCAGCAGCGTAGTGCCGGAGCTAGATACGCAGTATTTT,CASSVVPELDTQYF
NA,16,TRBD2,TRBV29-1,TRBJ2-7,TGCAGCGGGTCCCTCCTAGCGGGGGAGAGCTCCTACGAGCAGTACTTC,CSGSLLAGESSYEQYF